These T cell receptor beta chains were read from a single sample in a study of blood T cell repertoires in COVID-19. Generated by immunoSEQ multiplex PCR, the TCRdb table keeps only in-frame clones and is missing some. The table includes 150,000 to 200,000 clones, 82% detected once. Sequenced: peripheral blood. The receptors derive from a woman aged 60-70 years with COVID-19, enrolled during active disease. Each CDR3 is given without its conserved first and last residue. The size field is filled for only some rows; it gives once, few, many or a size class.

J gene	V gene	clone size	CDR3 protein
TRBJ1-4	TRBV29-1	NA	SVRQGTNEKLF
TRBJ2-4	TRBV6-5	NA	ASSKRGGTKNIQY
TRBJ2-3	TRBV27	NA	ASSLAPTGVLTDTQY
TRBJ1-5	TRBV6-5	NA	ASRLTGGHQPQH
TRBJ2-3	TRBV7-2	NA	ASSLNGAGSDTQY
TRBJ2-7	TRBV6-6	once	ASSQGSSGRGIVSYEQY
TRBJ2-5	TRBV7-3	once	ASSLGGGPQETQY
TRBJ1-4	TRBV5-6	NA	ASSYRAGPGKLF
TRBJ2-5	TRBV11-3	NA	ASSPGQNHQETQY
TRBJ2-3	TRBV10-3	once	AIMGLNTDTQY
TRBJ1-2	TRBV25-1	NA	ASSALAAAAGGYT
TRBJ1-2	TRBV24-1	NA	ATSAGTGGSLLDGYT